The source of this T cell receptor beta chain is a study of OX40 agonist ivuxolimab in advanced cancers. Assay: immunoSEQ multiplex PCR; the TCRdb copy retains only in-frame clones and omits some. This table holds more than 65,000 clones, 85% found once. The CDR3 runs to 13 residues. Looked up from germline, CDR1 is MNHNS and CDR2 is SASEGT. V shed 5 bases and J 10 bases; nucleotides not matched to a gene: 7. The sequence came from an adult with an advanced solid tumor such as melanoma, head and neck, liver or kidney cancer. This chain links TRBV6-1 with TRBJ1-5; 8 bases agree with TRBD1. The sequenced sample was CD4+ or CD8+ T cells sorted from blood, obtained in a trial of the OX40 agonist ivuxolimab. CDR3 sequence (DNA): TGTGCCAGCAGTATCGACAGGGGAGGACCCCAGCATTTT. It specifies CASSIDRGGPQHF.